This is a list of T cell receptor beta chains from one sample in a study of CD8 T cells in ankylosing spondylitis. MiXCR, run by TCRdb on the 5' RACE reads, gives a single entry per CDR3 protein. This sample yields approximately 46,000 distinct CDR3 sequences, of which approximately 9.9% are seen a single time; roughly 1.5% belongs to the top ten. The sequenced sample was blood, either unsorted or a sorted T cell fraction (not recorded which). These receptor sequences come from a male donor with ankylosing spondylitis or in good health (not recorded which). Each CDR3 is given with its conserved first and last residue. D genes are given only for firm matches. Clone sizes are given selectively: once, few, many, or a class where the clone is expanded.

CSVVWTSGYNEQFF | TGCAGCGTTGTATGGACTAGCGGATACAATGAGCAGTTCTTC | TRBV29-1 | many | TRBJ2-1 | TRBD2
CASSLGGTYGYTF | TGTGCCAGCAGCTTAGGGGGGACCTATGGCTACACCTTC | TRBV7-2 | - | TRBJ1-2 | -
CASSSSPSGTYNEQFF | TGCGCCAGCAGCTCCTCTCCTAGCGGTACCTACAATGAGCAGTTCTTC | TRBV5-1 | many | TRBJ2-1 | TRBD2
CASTISGNGYTF | TGTGCCAGCACCATATCAGGGAACGGCTACACCTTC | TRBV7-8 | many | TRBJ1-2 | -
CASSLELAGGSYEQYF | TGCGCCAGCAGCTTGGAACTAGCGGGGGGTTCCTACGAGCAGTACTTC | TRBV5-1 | many | TRBJ2-7 | TRBD2
CASTGWTEAFF | TGTGCCAGTACTGGGTGGACTGAAGCTTTCTTT | TRBV19 | - | TRBJ1-1 | -
CASSSSTGISGNTIYF | TGTGCCAGCAGCTCTTCGACGGGGATCTCTGGAAACACCATATATTTT | TRBV5-5 | few | TRBJ1-3 | -
CASSPGTWAGNTIYF | TGTGCCAGCAGTCCCGGGACCTGGGCGGGAAACACCATATATTTT | TRBV6-1 | many | TRBJ1-3 | -
CASSEAGGDYGYTF | TGCGCCAGCAGTGAGGCAGGGGGGGACTATGGCTACACCTTC | TRBV10-2 | few | TRBJ1-2 | TRBD1
CSAFVRGYYNEQFF | TGCAGTGCTTTCGTGCGGGGATACTACAATGAGCAGTTCTTC | TRBV20-1 | few | TRBJ2-1 | -
CASSLQGNPNEQYF | TGTGCCAGCAGCTTACAGGGAAACCCCAACGAGCAGTACTTC | TRBV11-2 | - | TRBJ2-7 | -
CSVEGRNTEAFF | TGCAGCGTTGAAGGAAGGAACACTGAAGCTTTCTTT | TRBV29-1 | - | TRBJ1-1 | -
CASSLLRNEKLFF | TGCGCCAGCAGCTTGTTGCGAAATGAAAAACTGTTTTTT | TRBV5-1 | many | TRBJ1-4 | -
CASSLRAPPQGTEAFF | TGTGCCAGCAGTTTAAGGGCCCCGCCACAGGGCACTGAAGCTTTCTTT | TRBV12-3/TRBV12-4 | many | TRBJ1-1 | -
CASSQLKLAGPSSYEQYF | TGCGCCAGCAGCCAGTTAAAGCTAGCGGGGCCGAGCTCCTACGAGCAGTACTTC | TRBV4-1 | few | TRBJ2-7 | TRBD2
CASSYGLGTSEAFF | TGTGCCAGCAGTTACGGTCTTGGGACAAGTGAAGCTTTCTTT | TRBV6-5 | many | TRBJ1-1 | -
CASRRGSMNTEAFF | TGCGCCAGCAGGCGGGGCAGCATGAACACTGAAGCTTTCTTT | TRBV5-1 | few | TRBJ1-1 | -
CASKSGQGLDTEAFF | TGTGCCAGTAAGTCGGGACAGGGCTTGGACACTGAAGCTTTCTTT | TRBV19 | many | TRBJ1-1 | TRBD1
CSVGGQGRNQPQHF | TGCAGCGTTGGGGGACAGGGACGCAATCAGCCCCAGCATTTT | TRBV29-1 | many | TRBJ1-5 | TRBD1
CSVEMDRVGTEAFF | TGCAGCGTTGAGATGGACAGGGTAGGCACTGAAGCTTTCTTT | TRBV29-1 | many | TRBJ1-1 | TRBD1
CSVSGTWLETQYF | TGCAGCGTCTCCGGGACTTGGTTAGAGACCCAGTACTTC | TRBV29-1 | many | TRBJ2-5 | -
CSAIRWSNQPQHF | TGCAGTGCGATACGGTGGAGCAATCAGCCCCAGCATTTT | TRBV20-1 | many | TRBJ1-5 | -
CSAGWALGGYTF | TGCAGCGCAGGCTGGGCTTTGGGTGGCTACACCTTC | TRBV29-1 | few | TRBJ1-2 | -
CSAEGSSYEQYF | TGCAGCGCAGAAGGATCCTCCTACGAGCAGTACTTC | TRBV29-1 | - | TRBJ2-7 | -
CAIDSGTGLETQYF | TGTGCCATCGATTCGGGGACAGGGTTGGAGACCCAGTACTTC | TRBV10-3 | many | TRBJ2-5 | TRBD1
CSAPRVGGYEQYF | TGCAGTGCTCCCCGAGTAGGAGGCTACGAGCAGTACTTC | TRBV20-1 | many | TRBJ2-7 | -
CASSLGSSGAETYEQYF | TGCGCCAGCAGCTTGGGAAGTAGCGGGGCAGAGACCTACGAGCAGTACTTC | TRBV5-1 | many | TRBJ2-7 | TRBD2
CASSVGPGLTYGYTF | TGTGCCAGCAGCGTAGGGCCGGGACTGACCTATGGCTACACCTTC | TRBV9 | - | TRBJ1-2 | -
CASMRGGYNEQFF | TGCGCCAGCATGAGGGGGGGCTACAATGAGCAGTTCTTC | TRBV5-1 | many | TRBJ2-1 | -